This entry lists 17 T cell receptor beta chains sequenced from one sample in a study of T-cell reconstitution after alpha-beta-depleted transplantation in children. A library of TCRbeta sequences, prepared with unique molecular identifiers, was generated. TCRdb fed the PCR reads into MiXCR, producing one record per CDR3 protein. The sample has under 750,000 distinct CDR3 sequences, about 21% seen once; the top ten hold about 14%. Sequences were derived from PBMCs, mostly from graft donor cells, sampled 360 days after TCRalphabeta/CD19-depleted stem cell transplant. The receptor source for this set is a boy under three years old who had a stem cell transplant for acute myeloid leukemia, so the T cells may come from the graft donor.

This clonotype was detected a few times. The V call is TRBV29-1, the J call TRBJ2-4; 11 bases agree with TRBD1. Losses at the gene ends were 6 bases for V and 7 bases for J; bases not matched to a gene: 8. The length of the CDR3 is 14 residues. Germline CDR1 SQVTM, CDR2 ANQGSEA. As DNA, the CDR3 is TGCAGCGTGGTGGACAGGGGGCGTTTGAACATTCAGTACTTC. Amino acid sequence: CSVVDRGRLNIQYF.

This clonotype was recorded many times. The chain employs TRBV20-1 and TRBJ2-1; 10 nucleotides match TRBD2. This CDR3 contains 15 residues. Looked up from germline, CDR1 is DFQATT and CDR2 is SNEGSKA (reference sequence). V lost 4 bases to trimming and J lost 9 bases; unmatched junction nucleotides: 12. The CDR3 loop reads CSATSAGGPGSEQFF. CDR3 DNA sequence: TGCAGTGCTACCTCAGCGGGGGGGCCAGGAAGTGAGCAGTTCTTC.

The V gene is TRBV20-1, the J gene TRBJ2-3; no clear D. Trimming cost V 6 bases and J 6 bases, with 13 bases left between them. CDR3 length equals 12 residues. The V gene's germline CDR1 is DFQATT and CDR2 SNEGSKA (reference sequence). The CDR3 nucleotides are TGCAGTGCCAGCCTCGGCTTTGATACGCAGTATTTT. Its translation is CSASLGFDTQYF.

The V gene is TRBV6-1, the J gene TRBJ2-5; 7 nucleotides line up with TRBD1. This CDR3 is 16 amino acids long. The trim removed 6 bases at V and 2 bases at J, leaving 12 bases unmatched. Looked up from germline, CDR1 is MNHNS and CDR2 is SASEGT. This CDR3 reads CASSPDRDRPQETQYF. The CDR3 coding sequence is TGTGCCAGCAGCCCCGACAGGGACCGGCCTCAAGAGACCCAGTACTTC.

This clonotype appeared many times. This chain joins TRBV20-1 and TRBJ2-4, with TRBD1 matching 9 bases. J was trimmed by 8 bases and V by 1 base; bases with no gene match: 3. Germline values: CDR1 DFQATT, CDR2 SNEGSKA (reference sequence). The CDR3 length is 13 residues. CDR3 sequence: CSARGQGGDIQYF. The CDR3 region has the DNA TGCAGTGCTAGAGGACAGGGGGGGGACATTCAGTACTTC.

V gene TRBV3-1 combines with J gene TRBJ2-3, with TRBD2 matching over 8 bases. Germline CDR1 LGHDT, CDR2 YNNKEL (reference sequence). V was clipped by 3 bases and J by 6 bases; unmatched bases: 5. CDR3 size: 14 residues. The CDR3 nucleotides read TGTGCCAGCAGCCACCGGGGGGGCGAGGATACGCAGTATTTT. Residues: CASSHRGGEDTQYF.

Note on this clonotype: An end of the junction does not agree with germline; a read error may underlie this. The CDR3 is CCARRAGVIIIGDTQYF. CDR3 nucleotide sequence: TGCTGTGCTAGGAGAGCGGGGGTTATCATCATCGGAGATACGCAGTATTTT. The chain is built from TRBV20-1 and TRBJ2-3; 8 positions match TRBD2. The germline gives CDR1 DFQATT, CDR2 SNEGSKA (reference sequence). This CDR3 region has 17 residues.

This clonotype has only a few counts. Here the CDR3 DNA reads TGCGCCAGCAGCTTGGCGGGAGGCCGGGATCGCACAGATACGCAGTATTTT. Residues: CASSLAGGRDRTDTQYF. The chain is built from TRBV5-1 and TRBJ2-3, with 7 positions matching TRBD2. V lost 0 bases to trimming and J lost 1 base; unmatched junction nucleotides: 8. The CDR3 covers 17 residues. The germline V gene encodes CDR1 SGHRS and CDR2 YFSETQ.

This clonotype was recorded many times. One end of the junction is discordant with germline, which a read error may explain. This chain connects TRBV20-1 to TRBJ2-5; the match to TRBD2 covers 9 bases. The germline V gene encodes CDR1 DFQATT and CDR2 SNEGSKA (reference sequence). The CDR3 totals 13 residues. Here the CDR3 DNA reads TGCAGTGCGAGAGGACTAGCGAGCGAGACCCAGTACTTC. Amino acid sequence: CSARGLASETQYF.

This chain connects TRBV20-1 to TRBJ1-2, with D perhaps matching TRBD1 (5 bases). Per germline, CDR1 DFQATT and CDR2 SNEGSKA (reference sequence). The CDR3 loop spans 10 amino acids. V was cut by 6 bases and J by 8 bases, with 10 bases left in between. The CDR3 loop reads CSAQEGGYTF. The CDR3 bases are TGCAGTGCCCAAGAGGGGGGCTACACCTTC.

The rearrangement joins TRBV5-1 to TRBJ2-1; 7 bases fit TRBD1. This CDR3 comprises 13 residues. Losses at the gene ends were 4 bases for V and 7 bases for J; bases not matched to a gene: 5. Germline lookup yields CDR1 SGHRS and CDR2 YFSETQ. The CDR3 DNA reads TGCGCCAGCAGCAAAGGGGGCGGGAATGAGCAGTTCTTC. Translation gives CASSKGGGNEQFF.

This clonotype was recorded many times. The chain has TRBV29-1 and TRBJ2-5, with 7 bases fitting TRBD2. The CDR3 is 13 amino acids. Per the germline V gene, CDR1 is SQVTM and CDR2 is ANQGSEA. The V and J ends lost 8 bases and 5 bases, in that order; junction bases with no gene match: 11. CDR3 loop: CSYGWGGGETQYF. CDR3 bases: TGCAGCTACGGTTGGGGGGGAGGGGAGACCCAGTACTTC. Full variable domain (outside the CDR3, taken from reference TRBV29-1 and TRBJ2-5): SAVISQKPSRDICQRGTSLTIQCQVDSQVTMMFWYRQQPGQSLTLIATANQGSEATYESGFVIDKFPISRPNLTFSTLTVSNMSPEDSSIYLCSYGWGGGETQYFGPGTRLLVL.

J is TRBJ2-1 and V is TRBV3-1; D gene ambiguous. This CDR3 has 15 amino acids. CDR1 and CDR2 from the germline V gene are LGHDT and YNNKEL (reference sequence). Trimming took 1 base from V and 0 from J, leaving 7 bases between them. In nucleotides, the CDR3 is TGTGCCAGCAGCCAAGGAGCGAGCTCCTACAATGAGCAGTTCTTC. Protein: CASSQGASSYNEQFF.

V is TRBV6-4 and J is TRBJ1-6; D is undetermined. Germline lookup yields CDR1 MRHNA and CDR2 SNTAGT. Trimming pared 2 bases from V and 6 bases from J, leaving 11 bases between. The CDR3 extends over 15 amino acids. The CDR3 protein is CASSDGRTSNSPLHF. CDR3 sequence (DNA): TGTGCCAGCAGTGACGGACGGACTTCTAATTCACCCCTCCACTTT.

This sequence joins TRBV7-8 and TRBJ2-1; 12 bases agree with TRBD2. Germline lookup yields CDR1 SGHVS and CDR2 FQNEAQ. Trimming took 5 bases from V and 4 from J; bases not matched to a gene: 9. The CDR3 consists of 17 residues. The CDR3 nucleotides read TGTGCCAGCAGCCCAAGACTAGCGGGGGACTTTTACAATGAGCAGTTCTTC. Translation gives CASSPRLAGDFYNEQFF.

This clonotype was recorded many times. The germline gene is not matched at one end of the junction; a read error may be the cause. The V and J genes are TRBV25-1 and TRBJ1-1; D remains unclear. The CDR3 consists of 14 residues. CDR1 is MGHDK, CDR2 SYGVNS, per germline. CDR3 residues: CASSGYRGNAEAFF. For the CDR3, the DNA is TGTGCCAGCAGTGGGTACAGAGGGAACGCTGAAGCTTTCTTT.

The chain links TRBV7-6 to TRBJ2-3, with D possibly TRBD2 on 5 matching bases. Per germline, CDR1 SGHVS and CDR2 FNYEAQ. Trimming left V 1 base short and J 0 bases short, with 14 bases between. The CDR3 spans 17 residues. The CDR3 coding sequence is TGTGCCAGCAGCTTAGGAGGTTTTCGAGGGAGCACAGATACGCAGTATTTT. It specifies CASSLGGFRGSTDTQYF.